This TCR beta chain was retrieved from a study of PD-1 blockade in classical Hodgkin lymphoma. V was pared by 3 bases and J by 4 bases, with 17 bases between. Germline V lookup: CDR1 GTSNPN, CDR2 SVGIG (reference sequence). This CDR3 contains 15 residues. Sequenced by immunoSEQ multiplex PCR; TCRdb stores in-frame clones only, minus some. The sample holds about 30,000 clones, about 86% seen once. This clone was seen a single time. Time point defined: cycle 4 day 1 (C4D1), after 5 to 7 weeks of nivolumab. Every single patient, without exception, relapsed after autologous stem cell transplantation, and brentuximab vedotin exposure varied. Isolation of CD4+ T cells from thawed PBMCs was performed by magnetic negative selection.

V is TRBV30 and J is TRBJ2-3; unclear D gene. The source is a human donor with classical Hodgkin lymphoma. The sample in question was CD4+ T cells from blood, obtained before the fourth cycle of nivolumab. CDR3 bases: TGTGCCTGGAGGCGGCTTACTCGGATCCCAGATACGCAGTATTTT. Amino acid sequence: CAWRRLTRIPDTQYF.